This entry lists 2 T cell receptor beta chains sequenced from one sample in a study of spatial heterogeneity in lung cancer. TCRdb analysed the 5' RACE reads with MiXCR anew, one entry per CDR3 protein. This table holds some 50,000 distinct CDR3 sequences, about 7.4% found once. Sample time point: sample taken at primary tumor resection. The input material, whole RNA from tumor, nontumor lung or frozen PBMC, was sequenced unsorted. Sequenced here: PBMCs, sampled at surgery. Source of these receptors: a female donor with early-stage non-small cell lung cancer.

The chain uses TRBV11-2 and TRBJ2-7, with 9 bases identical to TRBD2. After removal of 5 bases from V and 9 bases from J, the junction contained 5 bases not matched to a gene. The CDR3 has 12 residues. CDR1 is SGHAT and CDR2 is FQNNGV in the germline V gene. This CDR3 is CASSPRTSVQYF. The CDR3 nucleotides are TGTGCCAGCAGCCCTCGGACTAGCGTGCAGTACTTC.

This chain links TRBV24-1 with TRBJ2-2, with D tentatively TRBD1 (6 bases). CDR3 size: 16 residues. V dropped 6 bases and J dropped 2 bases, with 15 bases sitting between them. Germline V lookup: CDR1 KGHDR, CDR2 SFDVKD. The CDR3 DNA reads TGTGCCACCAGTAACTACAGGGTCCGTAACACCGGGGAGCTGTTTTTT. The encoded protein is CATSNYRVRNTGELFF.